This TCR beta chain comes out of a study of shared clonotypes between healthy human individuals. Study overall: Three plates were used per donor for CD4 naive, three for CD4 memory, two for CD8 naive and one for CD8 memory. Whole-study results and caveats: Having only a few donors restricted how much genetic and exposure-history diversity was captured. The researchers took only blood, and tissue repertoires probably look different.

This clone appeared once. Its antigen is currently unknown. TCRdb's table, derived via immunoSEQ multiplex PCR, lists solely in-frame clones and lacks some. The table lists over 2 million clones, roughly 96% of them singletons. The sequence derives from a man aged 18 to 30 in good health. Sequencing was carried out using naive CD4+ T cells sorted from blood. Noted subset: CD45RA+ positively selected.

CDR3 in amino acids: CASSLGASNSYEQYF. The CDR3 bases are TGTGCCAGCAGCTTAGGGGCTAGCAACTCCTACGAGCAGTACTTC. The chain couples TRBV7-3 to TRBJ2-7, with D perhaps matching TRBD1 or TRBD2 (5 bases each). The CDR3 sequence is 15 residues long. Trimming left V 2 bases short and J 0 bases short, with 11 bases between. Germline V CDR1 and CDR2: SGHTA, FQGTGA.